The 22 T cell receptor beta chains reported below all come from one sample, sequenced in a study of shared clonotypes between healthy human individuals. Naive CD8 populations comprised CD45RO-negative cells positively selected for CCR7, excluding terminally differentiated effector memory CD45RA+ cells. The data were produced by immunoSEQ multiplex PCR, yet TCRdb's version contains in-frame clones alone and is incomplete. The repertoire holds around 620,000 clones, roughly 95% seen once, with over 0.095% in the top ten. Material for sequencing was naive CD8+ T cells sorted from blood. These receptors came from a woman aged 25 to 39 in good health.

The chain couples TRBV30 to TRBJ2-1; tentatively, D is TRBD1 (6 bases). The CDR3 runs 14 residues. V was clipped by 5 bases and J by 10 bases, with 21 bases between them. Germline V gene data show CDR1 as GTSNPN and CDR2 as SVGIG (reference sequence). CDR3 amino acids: CAWATGHGSGEQFF. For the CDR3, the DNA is TGTGCCTGGGCGACGGGACACGGGTCGGGCGAGCAGTTCTTC.

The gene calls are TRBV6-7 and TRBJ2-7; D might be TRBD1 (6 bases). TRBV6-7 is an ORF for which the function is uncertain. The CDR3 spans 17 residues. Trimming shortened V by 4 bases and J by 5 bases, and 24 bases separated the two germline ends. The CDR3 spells CASSFHPLRQASHEQYF. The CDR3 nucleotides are TGTGCCAGCAGTTTCCACCCTTTGAGACAGGCAAGCCACGAGCAGTACTTC.

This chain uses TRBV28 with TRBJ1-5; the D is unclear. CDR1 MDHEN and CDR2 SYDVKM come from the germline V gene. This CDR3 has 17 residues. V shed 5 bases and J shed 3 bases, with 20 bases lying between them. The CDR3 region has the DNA TGTGCCAGCAGTCTTTGGACCCACCCGACGGCCAATCAGCCCCAGCATTTT. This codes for CASSLWTHPTANQPQHF.

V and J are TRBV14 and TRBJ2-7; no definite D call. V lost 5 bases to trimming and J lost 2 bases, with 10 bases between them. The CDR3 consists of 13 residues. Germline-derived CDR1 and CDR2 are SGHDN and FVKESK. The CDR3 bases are TGTGCCAGCAGCTTACTTCTCACCTACGAGCAGTACTTC. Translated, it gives CASSLLLTYEQYF. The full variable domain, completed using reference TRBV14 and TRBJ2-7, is EAGVTQFPSHSVIEKGQTVTLRCDPISGHDNLYWYRRVMGKEIKFLLHFVKESKQDESGMPNNRFLAERTGGTYSTLKVQPAELEDSGVYFCASSLLLTYEQYFGPGTRLTVT.

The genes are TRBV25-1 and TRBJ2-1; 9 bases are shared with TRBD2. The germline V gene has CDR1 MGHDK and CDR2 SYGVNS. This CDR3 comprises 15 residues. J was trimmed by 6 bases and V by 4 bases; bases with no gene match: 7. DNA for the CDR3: TGTGCCAGCAGTGGGGTAGCGGGAGTCTTCAATGAGCAGTTCTTC. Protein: CASSGVAGVFNEQFF.

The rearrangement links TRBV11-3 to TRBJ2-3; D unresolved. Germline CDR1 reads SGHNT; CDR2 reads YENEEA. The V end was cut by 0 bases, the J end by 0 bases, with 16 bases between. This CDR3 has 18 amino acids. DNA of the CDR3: TGTGCCAGCAGCTTAGAGACTTCACAGCTTTCGAGCACAGATACGCAGTATTTT. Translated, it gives CASSLETSQLSSTDTQYF.

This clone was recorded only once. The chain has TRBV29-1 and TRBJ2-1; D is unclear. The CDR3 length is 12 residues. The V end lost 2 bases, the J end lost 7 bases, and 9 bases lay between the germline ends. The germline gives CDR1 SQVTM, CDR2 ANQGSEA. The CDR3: CSVENYRNEQFF. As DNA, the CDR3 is TGCAGCGTTGAAAACTACAGAAATGAGCAGTTCTTC.

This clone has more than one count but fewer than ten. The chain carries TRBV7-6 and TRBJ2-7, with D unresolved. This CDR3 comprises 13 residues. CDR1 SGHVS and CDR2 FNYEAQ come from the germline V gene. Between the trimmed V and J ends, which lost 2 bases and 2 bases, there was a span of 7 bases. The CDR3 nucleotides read TGTGCCAGCAGCTTAACCGAGGCCTACGAGCAGTACTTC. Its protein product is CASSLTEAYEQYF. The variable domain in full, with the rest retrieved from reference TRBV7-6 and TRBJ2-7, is GAGVSQSPRYKVTKRGQDVALRCDPISGHVSLYWYRQALGQGPEFLTYFNYEAQQDKSGLPNDRFSAERPEGSISTLTIQRTEQRDSAMYRCASSLTEAYEQYFGPGTRLTVT.

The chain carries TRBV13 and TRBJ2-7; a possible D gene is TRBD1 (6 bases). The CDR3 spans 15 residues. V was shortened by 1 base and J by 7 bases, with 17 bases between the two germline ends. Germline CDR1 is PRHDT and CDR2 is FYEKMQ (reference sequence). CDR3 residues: CASSLVVGQSEEQYF. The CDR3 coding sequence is TGTGCCAGCAGCTTAGTGGTGGGACAAAGTGAGGAGCAGTACTTC.

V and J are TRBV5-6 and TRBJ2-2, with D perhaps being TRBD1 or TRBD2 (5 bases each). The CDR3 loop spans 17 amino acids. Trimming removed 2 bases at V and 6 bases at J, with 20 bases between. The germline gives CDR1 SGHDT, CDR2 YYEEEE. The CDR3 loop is CASSLSLFERGAGELFF. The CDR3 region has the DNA TGTGCCAGCAGCTTATCACTGTTTGAGAGGGGCGCCGGGGAGCTGTTTTTT.

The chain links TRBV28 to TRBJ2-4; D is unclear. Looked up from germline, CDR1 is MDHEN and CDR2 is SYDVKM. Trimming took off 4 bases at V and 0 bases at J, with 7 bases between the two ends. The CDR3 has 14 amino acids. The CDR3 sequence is CASSSALAKNIQYF. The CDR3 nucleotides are TGTGCCAGCAGTTCGGCTCTAGCCAAAAACATTCAGTACTTC.

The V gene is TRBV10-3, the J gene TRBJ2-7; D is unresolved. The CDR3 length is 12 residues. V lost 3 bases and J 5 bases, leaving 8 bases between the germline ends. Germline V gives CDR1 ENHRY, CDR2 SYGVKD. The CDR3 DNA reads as TGTGCCATCAGTGACCCAGGTGACGAGCAGTACTTC. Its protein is CAISDPGDEQYF.

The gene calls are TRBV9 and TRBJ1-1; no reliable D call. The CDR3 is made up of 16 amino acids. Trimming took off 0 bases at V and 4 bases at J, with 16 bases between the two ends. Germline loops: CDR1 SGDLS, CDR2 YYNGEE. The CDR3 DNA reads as TGTGCCAGCAGCGTAGTGGTCGGAGGGCCGGGCACTGAAGCTTTCTTT. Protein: CASSVVVGGPGTEAFF.

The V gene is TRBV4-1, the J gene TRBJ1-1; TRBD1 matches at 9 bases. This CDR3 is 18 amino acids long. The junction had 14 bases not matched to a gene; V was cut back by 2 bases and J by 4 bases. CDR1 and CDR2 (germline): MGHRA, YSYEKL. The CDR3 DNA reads TGCGCCAGCAGCCAAAGGCAACAGGGGGCGCCGTTGGGCACTGAAGCTTTCTTT. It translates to CASSQRQQGAPLGTEAFF.

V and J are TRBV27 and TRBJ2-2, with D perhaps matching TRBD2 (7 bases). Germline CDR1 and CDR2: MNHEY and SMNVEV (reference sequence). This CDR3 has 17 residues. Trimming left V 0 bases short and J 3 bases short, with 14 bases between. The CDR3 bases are TGTGCCAGCAGTTTATCGCTCCGGGGGGCAGACACCGGGGAGCTGTTTTTT. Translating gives CASSLSLRGADTGELFF.

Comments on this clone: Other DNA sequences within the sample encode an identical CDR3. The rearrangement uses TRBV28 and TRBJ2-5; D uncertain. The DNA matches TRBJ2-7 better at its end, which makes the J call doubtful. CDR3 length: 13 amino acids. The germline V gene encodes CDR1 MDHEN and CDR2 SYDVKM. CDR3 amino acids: CASSFGVGYEQYF. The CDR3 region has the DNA TGTGCCAGCAGTTTTGGGGTTGGATACGAGCAGTACTTC.

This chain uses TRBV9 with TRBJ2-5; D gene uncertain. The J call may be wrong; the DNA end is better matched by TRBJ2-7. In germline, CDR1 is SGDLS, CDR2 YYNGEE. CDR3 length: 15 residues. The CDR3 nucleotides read TGTGCCAGCAGCGTAGAGGAGACCTACCCCTACGAGCAGTACTTC. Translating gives CASSVEETYPYEQYF.

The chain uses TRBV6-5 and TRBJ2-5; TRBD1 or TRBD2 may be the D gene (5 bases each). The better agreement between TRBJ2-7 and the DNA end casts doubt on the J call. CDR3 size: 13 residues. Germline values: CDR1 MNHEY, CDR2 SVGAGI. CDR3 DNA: TGTGCCAGCAGCTGGGACGCATCCTACGAGCAGTACTTC. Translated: CASSWDASYEQYF.

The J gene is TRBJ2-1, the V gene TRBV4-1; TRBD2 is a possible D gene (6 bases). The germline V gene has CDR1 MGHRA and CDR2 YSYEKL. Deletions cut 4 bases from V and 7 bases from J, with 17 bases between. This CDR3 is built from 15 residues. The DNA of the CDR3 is TGCGCCAGCAGCCCCCGAGTGGGCCGGGGGAATGAGCAGTTCTTC. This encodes CASSPRVGRGNEQFF.

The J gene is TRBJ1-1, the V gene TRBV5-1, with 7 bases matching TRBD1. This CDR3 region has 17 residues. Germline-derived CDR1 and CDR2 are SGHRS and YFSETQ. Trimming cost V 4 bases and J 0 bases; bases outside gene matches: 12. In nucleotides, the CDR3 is TGCGCCAGCAGCCCCCGTCTTGGAGGGGGCTTGAACACTGAAGCTTTCTTT. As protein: CASSPRLGGGLNTEAFF.

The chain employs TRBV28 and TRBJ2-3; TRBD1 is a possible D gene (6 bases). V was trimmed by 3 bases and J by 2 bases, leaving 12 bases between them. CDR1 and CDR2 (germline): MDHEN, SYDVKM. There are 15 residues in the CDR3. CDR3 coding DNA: TGTGCCAGCAGTTTTAGGGGACACATCACAGATACGCAGTATTTT. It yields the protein CASSFRGHITDTQYF.

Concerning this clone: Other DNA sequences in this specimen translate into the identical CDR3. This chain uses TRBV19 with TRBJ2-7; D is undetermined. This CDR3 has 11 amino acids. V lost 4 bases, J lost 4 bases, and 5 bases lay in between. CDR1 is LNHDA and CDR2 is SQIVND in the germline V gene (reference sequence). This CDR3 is CASSKGYEQYF. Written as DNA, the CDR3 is TGTGCCAGTAGTAAAGGTTACGAGCAGTACTTC.